The 5 T cell receptor beta chains reported below all come from one sample, sequenced in a study of Tregs in tolerant kidney transplant recipients. TCRdb's table, derived via immunoSEQ multiplex PCR, lists solely in-frame clones and lacks some. Of 50,000 to 75,000 clones in the sample, 80% to 90% were seen once. The material sequenced was Tregs from blood, taken before the transplant. The receptors here all came from a human donor who received a combined kidney and bone marrow transplant.

V and J are TRBV9 and TRBJ1-2; D ambiguous. CDR3 length: 14 amino acids. Looked up from germline, CDR1 is SGDLS and CDR2 is YYNGEE. V was pared by 1 base and J by 7 bases, with 14 bases between. The CDR3 is CASSVSRPGSGYTF. For the CDR3, the DNA is TGTGCCAGCAGCGTAAGTCGGCCGGGGAGTGGCTACACCTTC.

The chain is built from TRBV5-1 and TRBJ2-3; TRBD1 agrees at 8 bases. The V gene end was trimmed by 2 bases and the J gene end by 1 base; junction bases not matched to a gene: 6. The CDR3 length is 16 residues. Germline-derived CDR1 and CDR2 are SGHRS and YFSETQ. CDR3 protein: CASSFIPTGGTDTQYF. Written as DNA, the CDR3 is TGCGCCAGCAGCTTTATACCGACAGGGGGCACAGATACGCAGTATTTT.

As to this clone: Without the conserved terminal phenylalanine or tryptophan, this CDR3 likely stems from a read error. J is TRBJ1-1 and V is TRBV11-3, with D hard to call. The CDR3 runs to 13 residues. With 1 base removed from V and 7 bases from J, the gap between germline ends came to 10 bases. CDR1 and CDR2 from the germline V gene are SGHNT and YENEEA. The CDR3 region has the DNA TGTGCCAGCAGCTTAGGGTCGACTTTTGAAGCTTTCTCT. It specifies CASSLGSTFEAFS.

Points on this clone: Other DNA sequences in this specimen translate into the identical CDR3. The V and J genes are TRBV5-1 and TRBJ2-3; no clear D gene. The length of the CDR3 is 14 residues. Per the germline V gene, CDR1 is SGHRS and CDR2 is YFSETQ. Deletions cut 1 base from V and 0 bases from J, with 6 bases between. CDR3 bases: TGCGCCAGCAGCTTGTTAGCTAGCACAGATACGCAGTATTTT. It is translated as CASSLLASTDTQYF.

The chain couples TRBV6-6 to TRBJ2-1, with TRBD1 as a possible D gene (8 bases). CDR1 MNHNY and CDR2 SVGAGI come from the germline V gene (reference sequence). Trimming pared 6 bases from V and 3 bases from J, leaving 18 bases between. This CDR3 is built from 16 residues. In DNA form, the CDR3 reads TGTGCCAGCAGCGAGTACAGGGGGGGAGGCTACAATGAGCAGTTCTTC. Protein product: CASSEYRGGGYNEQFF.